This T cell receptor (beta chain) was sequenced in a study of blood T cell repertoires in COVID-19. Study-wide context: The origin of the acute and convalescent COVID-19 samples was the United States, Italy and Spain.

This clone occurred once. How the authors handled the data: For nucleated cells, counts were estimated from reference gene primer amplification. Clones were sequenced by immunoSEQ multiplex PCR, and TCRdb holds only the in-frame ones, with some missing. V and J calls plus clone size are reproduced from that table; the DNA served to infer D and trimming. The table records 210,000 or so clones, about 85% of them present only once. This CDR3 is built from 14 residues. The V gene's germline CDR1 is SGHRS and CDR2 YFSETQ. The V end lost 4 bases, the J end lost 9 bases, and 17 bases lay between the germline ends.

The chain links TRBV5-1 to TRBJ2-1; D not resolved. This sequence originates from a woman between 18 and 30 years old who had recovered from COVID-19. The sequenced sample consisted of peripheral blood. CDR3 sequence (DNA): TGCGCCAGCAGCCTTAGAATAGCCATAGGTGAGCAGTTCTTC. Translating it yields CASSLRIAIGEQFF. Full variable domain (remainder filled in from reference TRBV5-1 and TRBJ2-1): KAGVTQTPRYLIKTRGQQVTLSCSPISGHRSVSWYQQTPGQGLQFLFEYFSETQRNKGNFPGRFSGRQFSNSRSEMNVSTLELGDSALYLCASSLRIAIGEQFFGPGTRLTVL.